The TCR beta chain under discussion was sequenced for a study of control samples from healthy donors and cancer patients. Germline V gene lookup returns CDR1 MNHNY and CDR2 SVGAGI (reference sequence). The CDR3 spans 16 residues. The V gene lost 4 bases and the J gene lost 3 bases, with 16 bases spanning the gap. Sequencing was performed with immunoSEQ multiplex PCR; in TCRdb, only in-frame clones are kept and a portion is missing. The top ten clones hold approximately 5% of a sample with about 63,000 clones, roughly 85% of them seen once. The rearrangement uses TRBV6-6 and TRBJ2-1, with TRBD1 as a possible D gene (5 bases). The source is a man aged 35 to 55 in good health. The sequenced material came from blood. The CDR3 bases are TGTGCCAGCAGTTGGGCGACTGGACAACACTACAATGAGCAGTTCTTC. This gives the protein CASSWATGQHYNEQFF.